The source of this TCR beta chain is a study of CXCR3-negative and CXCR3-positive naive CD8 T cells. Study-level results: Hydrophobicity of TRB CDR3s was greater in CXCR3-positive naive cells than in CXCR3-negative naive cells. Cryopreserved PBMCs had partly decreased CXCR3 expression; fresh PBMCs were used in most assays.

Germline V CDR1 and CDR2: MNHNY, SVGAGI (reference sequence). The CDR3 covers 18 residues. Note on this clonotype: Its antigen is unidentified.

cDNA libraries for TRB were generated by 5' RACE incorporating UMI labels. TCRdb reprocessed the 5' RACE reads; each CDR3 protein has one entry and no DNA is given. The sample table includes around 96,000 distinct CDR3 sequences. Identification of naive CD8+ T cells rested on CD45RO-CCR7+CD27+CD95- status. This clonotype originated in a human donor in good health. Some clones in this sample may be carry-over from other donors' samples. The V and J genes are TRBV6-6 and TRBJ2-3; TCRdb selects TRBD2, and the lack of DNA leaves this call unchecked. Sequencing used naive CXCR3- CD8+ T cells from blood. Specified subset: CD45RO-CCR7+CD27+CD95- naive CD8+ T cells lacking CXCR3 (TNR3-). CDR3 region: CASSPLHPQDSSTDTQYF.